What follows are 7 T cell receptor beta chains derived from one specimen sequenced in a study of CD8+ T cells in alopecia areata (dated by TCRdb to between 2018 and 2020). The method behind the library was the immunoSEQ multiplex PCR assay. To provide template for TCR sequencing, every sample had RNA extracted and reverse transcribed into cDNA. TCRdb provides this immuneACCESS table in a form limited to in-frame rearrangements. Some clones are lacking; in checked studies, under half of them reflect an unresolved V gene, and why the rest are absent is not known. This sample is represented by roughly 200,000 clones; 53% of them were singletons. The ten largest account for roughly a tenth of the sample. The time point label here, explained by the study, means: 20 to 30 weeks on oral tofacitinib. The treatment or condition label here, explained by the study, means: oral pan-JAK inhibitor, 5-10 mg twice daily.

Sequenced material: CD8+ T cells sorted from blood, taken at week 24, from a patient treated with tofacitinib. The receptors shown here come from a human donor with alopecia areata.

The V call is TRBV5-1, the J call TRBJ1-4; 7 nucleotides agree with TRBD1. Per the germline V gene, CDR1 is SGHRS and CDR2 is YFSETQ. The J segment lost 8 bases and the V segment lost 4 bases, leaving 14 bases of the junction unmatched. The CDR3 is 16 residues long. DNA for the CDR3: TGCGCCAGCAGCCCCCCAACAGGGGAACCGGAGGAAAAACTGTTTTTT. It codes for CASSPPTGEPEEKLFF.

This clone has a single count. The chain joins TRBV7-9 to TRBJ2-7; D gene unclear. V gave up 3 bases and J gave up 5 bases, with 8 bases separating them. Germline V gene sequence: CDR1 SEHNR, CDR2 FQNEAQ (reference sequence). This CDR3 spans 12 amino acids. CDR3 sequence (DNA): TGTGCCAGCAGCTTTGGGATAAACGAGCAGTACTTC. It yields the protein CASSFGINEQYF.

The chain joins TRBV5-1 to TRBJ2-7; weak D call: TRBD1 (6 bases). The CDR3 loop spans 12 amino acids. The germline V gene encodes CDR1 SGHRS and CDR2 YFSETQ. Trimming stripped 6 bases from V and 6 bases from J, with 13 bases between. CDR3 DNA: TGCGCCAGCAAGGGGGAGAGTGGCGAGCAGTACTTC. It encodes CASKGESGEQYF.

The chain employs TRBV11-2 and TRBJ1-5; D gene unclear. There are 15 residues in the CDR3. The V end lost 5 bases, the J end lost 1 base, and 12 bases lay between the germline ends. Germline loops: CDR1 SGHAT, CDR2 FQNNGV. CDR3 loop: CASSRNAGSNQPQHF. DNA of the CDR3: TGTGCCAGCAGCCGTAACGCGGGAAGCAATCAGCCCCAGCATTTT.

This clone was detected ten times or more. The chain recombines TRBV2 with TRBJ2-1, with 7 positions matching TRBD1. From germline, CDR1 is SNHLY and CDR2 FYNNEI. This CDR3 spans 14 amino acids. V lost 10 bases to trimming and J lost 7 bases; unmatched junction nucleotides: 13. The CDR3 reads CATNRQGRSNEQFF. As DNA, the CDR3 is TGTGCCACTAACAGACAGGGAAGGAGTAATGAGCAGTTCTTC.

There are a few counts of this clone. The chain carries TRBV9 and TRBJ2-6; D gene uncertain. The ends were cut back, 4 bases at V and 2 bases at J, with 7 bases in the middle. Germline V gives CDR1 SGDLS, CDR2 YYNGEE. The CDR3 covers 14 residues. The CDR3 reads CASSTAAGANVLTF. CDR3 nucleotides: TGTGCCAGCAGCACTGCCGCTGGGGCCAACGTCCTGACTTTC.

The chain recombines TRBV5-1 with TRBJ2-3; the D gene is possibly TRBD2 (5 bases). This CDR3 region has 17 residues. Trimming removed 4 bases from V and 1 base from J, with 19 bases in between. Germline V CDR1 and CDR2: SGHRS, YFSETQ. The CDR3 sequence: CASSLAPLDGGTDTQYF. For the CDR3, the DNA is TGCGCCAGCAGCCTGGCCCCACTAGATGGTGGCACAGATACGCAGTATTTT.